This T cell receptor beta chain was observed in a study of shared clonotypes between healthy human individuals. Study outcomes and limitations: It was only blood that was sampled, and tissue repertoires likely differ.

Replicate PCRs were loaded with approximately 300 ng DNA from unsorted PBMC, around 30,000 T cell genomes. The data were produced by immunoSEQ multiplex PCR, yet TCRdb's version contains in-frame clones alone and is incomplete. This sample carries around 530,000 clones, around 77% of them seen once, and the ten largest clones take around 11%. CDR3 length: 14 amino acids. V lost 6 bases to trimming and J lost 2 bases, with 14 bases between them. Germline V gene sequence: CDR1 MDHEN, CDR2 SYDVKM. As to this clone: Its antigen remains unidentified.

Sequenced material: PBMCs. The sequence derives from a woman aged 40 to 50 in good health. Some clones in this sample may be carry-over from other donors' samples. V and J are TRBV28 and TRBJ2-7; D perhaps matches TRBD2 (6 bases). The CDR3 coding sequence is TGTGCCAGCAGCCGGGAGCGGCGAACCTACGAGCAGTACTTC. Amino acid sequence: CASSRERRTYEQYF.